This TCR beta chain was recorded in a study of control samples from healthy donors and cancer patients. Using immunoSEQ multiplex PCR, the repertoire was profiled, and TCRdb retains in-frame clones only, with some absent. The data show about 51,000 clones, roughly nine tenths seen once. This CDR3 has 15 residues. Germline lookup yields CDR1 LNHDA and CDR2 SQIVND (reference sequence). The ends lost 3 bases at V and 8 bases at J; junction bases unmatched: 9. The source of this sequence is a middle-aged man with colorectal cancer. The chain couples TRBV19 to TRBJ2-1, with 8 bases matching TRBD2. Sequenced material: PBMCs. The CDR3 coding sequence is TGTGCCAGTAGTATTAGAAGCGGGAGTTATGATGAGCAGTTCTTC. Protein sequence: CASSIRSGSYDEQFF. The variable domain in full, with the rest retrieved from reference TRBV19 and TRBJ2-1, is DGGITQSPKYLFRKEGQNVTLSCEQNLNHDAMYWYRQDPGQGLRLIYYSQIVNDFQKGDIAEGYSVSREKKESFPLTVTSAQKNPTAFYLCASSIRSGSYDEQFFGPGTRLTVL.